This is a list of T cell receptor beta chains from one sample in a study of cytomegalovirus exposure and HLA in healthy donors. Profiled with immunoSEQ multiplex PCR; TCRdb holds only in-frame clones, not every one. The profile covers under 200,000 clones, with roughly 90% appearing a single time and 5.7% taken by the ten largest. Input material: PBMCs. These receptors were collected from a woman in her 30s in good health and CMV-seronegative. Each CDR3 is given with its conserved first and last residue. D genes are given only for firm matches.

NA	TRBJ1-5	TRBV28	CASSLLAAGRSNQPQHF	TGTGCCAGCAGTTTACTCGCTGCTGGACGGAGCAATCAGCCCCAGCATTTT
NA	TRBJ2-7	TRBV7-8	CASSLALLRERAYEQYF	TGTGCCAGCAGCTTAGCCCTTTTGAGGGAGCGCGCCTACGAGCAGTACTTC
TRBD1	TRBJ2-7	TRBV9	CASSPSRPGQGGSYEQYF	TGTGCCAGCAGCCCCTCCCGTCCAGGACAGGGCGGTTCCTACGAGCAGTACTTC
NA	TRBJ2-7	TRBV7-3	CASSLAEDYEQYF	TGTGCCAGCAGCTTAGCGGAGGACTACGAGCAGTACTTC
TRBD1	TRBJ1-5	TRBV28	CASSRDRAGQPQHF	TGTGCCAGCAGCCGGGACAGGGCTGGTCAGCCCCAGCATTTT
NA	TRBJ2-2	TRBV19	CATWKGGYGGELFF	TGTGCCACCTGGAAGGGGGGCTACGGCGGGGAGCTGTTTTTT
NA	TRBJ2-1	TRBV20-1	CSARGSNEQFF	TGCAGTGCTAGAGGGAGCAATGAGCAGTTCTTC
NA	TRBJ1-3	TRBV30	CASGTMRTIYF	TGTGCCTCCGGGACCATGCGCACCATATATTTT
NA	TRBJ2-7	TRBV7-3	CASSLAGNSYEQYF	TGTGCCAGCAGCTTAGCGGGGAACTCCTACGAGCAGTACTTC
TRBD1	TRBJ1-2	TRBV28	CASIEIGGKEYGYTF	TGTGCCAGCATTGAGATAGGGGGCAAAGAATATGGCTACACCTTC